A single sample gave rise to the 3 T cell receptor beta chains below, sequenced in a study of Graves' ophthalmopathy and Graves' hyperthyroidism. RNA served as the template for amplifying TCR beta CDR3 regions. HTBI primers were employed in first-round RT-PCR, then a second-round multiplex PCR followed. TCRdb itself ran the multiplex PCR reads through MiXCR, one entry per CDR3 protein. The profile shows 260,000 or so distinct CDR3 sequences, about 47% of them singletons. Sequencing input: peripheral blood. The receptors were gathered from an adult man with Graves' ophthalmopathy.

This chain connects TRBV7-9 to TRBJ2-7; 12 bases agree with TRBD2. The V and J ends lost 5 bases and 0 bases, in that order; junction bases with no gene match: 5. This CDR3 is built from 16 residues. The V gene's germline CDR1 is SEHNR and CDR2 FQNEAQ (reference sequence). DNA of the CDR3: TGTGCCAGCAGCCGAGAGGGACTAGCGGGCTCCTACGAGCAGTACTTC. It encodes CASSREGLAGSYEQYF.

This clonotype was counted between two and nine times. The rearrangement joins TRBV7-2 to TRBJ1-5, with TRBD1 matching over 9 bases. This CDR3 has 14 residues. V dropped 2 bases and J dropped 8; count of bases not matched to a gene: 4. Germline V gene lookup returns CDR1 SGHTA and CDR2 FQGNSA. This CDR3 reads CASSLYTGGEPQHF. For the CDR3, the DNA is TGTGCCAGCAGCTTATACACAGGGGGCGAGCCCCAGCATTTT.

V gene TRBV9 combines with J gene TRBJ1-5; D unclear. The CDR3 length is 15 residues. Germline V gives CDR1 SGDLS, CDR2 YYNGEE. With 0 bases removed from V and 10 bases from J, the gap between germline ends came to 17 bases. DNA for the CDR3: TGTGCCAGCAGCGTAGCTGTATGGGGTAGTGGACCCCAGCATTTT. Its protein product is CASSVAVWGSGPQHF.